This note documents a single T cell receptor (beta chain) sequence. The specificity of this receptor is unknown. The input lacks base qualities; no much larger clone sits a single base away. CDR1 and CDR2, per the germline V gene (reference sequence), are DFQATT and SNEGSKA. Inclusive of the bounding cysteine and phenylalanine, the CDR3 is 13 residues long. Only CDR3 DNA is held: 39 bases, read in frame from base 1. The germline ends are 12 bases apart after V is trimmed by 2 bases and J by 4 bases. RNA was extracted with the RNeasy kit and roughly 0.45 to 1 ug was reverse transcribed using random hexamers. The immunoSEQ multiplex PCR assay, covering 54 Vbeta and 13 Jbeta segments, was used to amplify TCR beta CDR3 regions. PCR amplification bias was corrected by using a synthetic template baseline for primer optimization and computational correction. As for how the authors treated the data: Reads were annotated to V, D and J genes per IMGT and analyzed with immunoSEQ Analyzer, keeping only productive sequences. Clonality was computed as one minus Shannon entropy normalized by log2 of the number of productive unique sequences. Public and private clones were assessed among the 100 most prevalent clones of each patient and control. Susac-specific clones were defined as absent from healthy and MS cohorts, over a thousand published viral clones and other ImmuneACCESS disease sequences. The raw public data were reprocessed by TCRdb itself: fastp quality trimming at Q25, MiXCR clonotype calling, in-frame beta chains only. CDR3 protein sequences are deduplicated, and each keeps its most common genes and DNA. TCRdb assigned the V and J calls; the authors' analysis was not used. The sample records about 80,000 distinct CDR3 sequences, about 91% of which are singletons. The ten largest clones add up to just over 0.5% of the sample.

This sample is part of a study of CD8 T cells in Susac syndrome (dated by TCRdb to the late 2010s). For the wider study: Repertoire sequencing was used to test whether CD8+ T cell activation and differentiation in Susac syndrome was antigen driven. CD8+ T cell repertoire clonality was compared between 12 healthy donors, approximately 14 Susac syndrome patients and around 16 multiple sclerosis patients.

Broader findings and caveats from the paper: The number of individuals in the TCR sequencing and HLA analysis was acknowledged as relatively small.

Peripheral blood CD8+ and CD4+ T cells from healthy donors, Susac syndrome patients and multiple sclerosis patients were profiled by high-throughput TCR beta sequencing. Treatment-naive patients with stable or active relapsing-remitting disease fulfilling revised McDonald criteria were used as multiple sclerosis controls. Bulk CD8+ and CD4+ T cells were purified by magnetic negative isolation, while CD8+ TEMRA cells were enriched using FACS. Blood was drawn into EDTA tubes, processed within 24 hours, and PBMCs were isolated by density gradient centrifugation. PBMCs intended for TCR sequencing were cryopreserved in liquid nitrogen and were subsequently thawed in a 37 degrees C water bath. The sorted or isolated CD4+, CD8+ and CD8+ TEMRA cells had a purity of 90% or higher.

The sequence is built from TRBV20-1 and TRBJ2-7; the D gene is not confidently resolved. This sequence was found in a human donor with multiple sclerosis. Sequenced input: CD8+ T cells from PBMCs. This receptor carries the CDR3 CSARKGMFYEQYF. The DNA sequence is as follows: TGCAGTGCTAGAAAGGGAATGTTTTACGAGCAGTACTTC.